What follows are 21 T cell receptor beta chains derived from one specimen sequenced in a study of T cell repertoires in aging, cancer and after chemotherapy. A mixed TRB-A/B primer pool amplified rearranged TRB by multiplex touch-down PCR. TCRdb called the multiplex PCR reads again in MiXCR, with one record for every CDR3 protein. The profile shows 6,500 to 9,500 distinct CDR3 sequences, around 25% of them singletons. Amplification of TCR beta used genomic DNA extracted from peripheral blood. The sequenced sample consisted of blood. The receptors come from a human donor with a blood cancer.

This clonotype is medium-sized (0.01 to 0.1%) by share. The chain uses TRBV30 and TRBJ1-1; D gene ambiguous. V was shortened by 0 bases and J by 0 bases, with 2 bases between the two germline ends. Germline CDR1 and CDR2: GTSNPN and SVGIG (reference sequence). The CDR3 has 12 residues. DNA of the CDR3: TGTGCCTGGAGTGTAATGAACACTGAAGCTTTCTTT. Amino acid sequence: CAWSVMNTEAFF.

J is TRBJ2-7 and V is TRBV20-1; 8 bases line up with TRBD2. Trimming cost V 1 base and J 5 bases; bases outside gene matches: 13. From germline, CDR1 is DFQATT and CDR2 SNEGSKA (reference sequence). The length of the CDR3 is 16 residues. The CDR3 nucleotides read TGCAGTGCTAGAGGGGCGTCTGGCGGGAGGATAAACGAGCAGTACTTC. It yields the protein CSARGASGGRINEQYF.

The chain's CDR3 is CASRRSPGTGTSSYEQYF. The DNA for the CDR3 is TGTGCCAGCAGACGAAGTCCCGGGACAGGAACGAGCTCCTACGAGCAGTACTTC. The chain combines TRBV28 with TRBJ2-7; 8 bases align to TRBD1. V lost 6 bases, J lost 0 bases, and 16 bases stayed unmatched. The CDR3 is made up of 18 amino acids. Per germline, CDR1 MDHEN and CDR2 SYDVKM.

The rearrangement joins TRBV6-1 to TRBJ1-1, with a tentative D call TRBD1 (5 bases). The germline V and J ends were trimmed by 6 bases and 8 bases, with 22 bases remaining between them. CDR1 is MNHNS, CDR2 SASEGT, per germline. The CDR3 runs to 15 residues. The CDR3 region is CASSIQNWNRSEAFF. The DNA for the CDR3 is TGTGCCAGCAGCATCCAAAATTGGAACAGGAGCGAAGCTTTCTTT.

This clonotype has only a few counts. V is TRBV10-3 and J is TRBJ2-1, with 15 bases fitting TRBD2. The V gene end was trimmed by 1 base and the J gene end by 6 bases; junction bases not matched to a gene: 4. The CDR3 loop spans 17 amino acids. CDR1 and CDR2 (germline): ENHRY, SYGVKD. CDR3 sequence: CAISEWTSGGGSNEQFF. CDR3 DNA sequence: TGTGCCATCAGTGAGTGGACTAGCGGGGGGGGGAGCAATGAGCAGTTCTTC.

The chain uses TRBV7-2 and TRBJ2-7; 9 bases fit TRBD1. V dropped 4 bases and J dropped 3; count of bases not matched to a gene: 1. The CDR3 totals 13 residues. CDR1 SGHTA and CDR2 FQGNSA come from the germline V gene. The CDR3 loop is CASSSDRGYEQYF. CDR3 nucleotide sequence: TGTGCCAGCAGCTCGGACAGGGGCTACGAGCAGTACTTC.

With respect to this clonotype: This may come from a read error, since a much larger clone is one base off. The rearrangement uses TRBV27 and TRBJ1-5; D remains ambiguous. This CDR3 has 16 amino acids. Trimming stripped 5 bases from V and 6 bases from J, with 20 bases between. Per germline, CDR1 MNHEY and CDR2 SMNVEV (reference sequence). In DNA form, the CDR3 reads TGTGCCAGCAGTCCCCAGGCCCCGTCCGTCCTTCAGCCCCAGCATTTT. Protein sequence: CASSPQAPSVLQPQHF.

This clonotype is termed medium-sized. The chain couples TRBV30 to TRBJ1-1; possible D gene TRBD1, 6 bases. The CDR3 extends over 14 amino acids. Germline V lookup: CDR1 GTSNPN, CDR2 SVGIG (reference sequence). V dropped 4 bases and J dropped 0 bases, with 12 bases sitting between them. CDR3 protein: CAWNRVGMNTEAFF. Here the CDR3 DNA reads TGTGCCTGGAACAGGGTAGGGATGAACACTGAAGCTTTCTTT. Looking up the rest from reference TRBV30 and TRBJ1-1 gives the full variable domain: SQTIHQWPATLVQPVGSPLSLECTVEGTSNPNLYWYRQAAGRGLQLLFYSVGIGQISSEVPQNLSASRPQDRQFILSSKKLLLSDSGFYLCAWNRVGMNTEAFFGQGTRLTVV.

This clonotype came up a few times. Here the CDR3 reads CASSVRRTGLGQPQHF. The CDR3 DNA is TGTGCCAGCAGTGTACGTAGGACAGGGCTGGGACAGCCCCAGCATTTT. The V gene is TRBV6-4, the J gene TRBJ1-5; TRBD1 matches 8 bases. Germline loops: CDR1 MRHNA, CDR2 SNTAGT. Trimming removed 4 bases from V and 7 bases from J; junction bases left unmatched: 12. CDR3 length: 16 amino acids.

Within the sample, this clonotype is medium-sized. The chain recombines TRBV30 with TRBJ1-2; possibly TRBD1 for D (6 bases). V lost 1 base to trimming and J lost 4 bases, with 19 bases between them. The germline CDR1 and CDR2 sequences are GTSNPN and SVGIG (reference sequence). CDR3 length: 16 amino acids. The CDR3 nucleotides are TGTGCCTGGAGTGGACGTCGGACAGCTACGGCCTATGGCTACACCTTC. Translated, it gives CAWSGRRTATAYGYTF. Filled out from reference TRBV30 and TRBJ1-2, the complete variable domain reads SQTIHQWPATLVQPVGSPLSLECTVEGTSNPNLYWYRQAAGRGLQLLFYSVGIGQISSEVPQNLSASRPQDRQFILSSKKLLLSDSGFYLCAWSGRRTATAYGYTFGSGTRLTVV.

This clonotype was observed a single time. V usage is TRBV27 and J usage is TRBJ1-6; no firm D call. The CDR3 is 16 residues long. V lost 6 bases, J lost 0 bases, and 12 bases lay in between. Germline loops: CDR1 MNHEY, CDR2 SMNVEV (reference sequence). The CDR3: CASSRRASSYNSPLHF. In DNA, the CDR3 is TGTGCCAGCAGCCGTCGAGCTAGCTCCTATAATTCACCCCTCCACTTT.

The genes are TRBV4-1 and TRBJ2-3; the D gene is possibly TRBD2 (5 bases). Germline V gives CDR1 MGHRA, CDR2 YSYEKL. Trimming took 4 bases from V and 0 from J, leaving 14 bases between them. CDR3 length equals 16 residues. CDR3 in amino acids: CASSPEGFISTDTQYF. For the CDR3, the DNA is TGCGCCAGCAGCCCCGAGGGCTTTATTAGCACAGATACGCAGTATTTT.

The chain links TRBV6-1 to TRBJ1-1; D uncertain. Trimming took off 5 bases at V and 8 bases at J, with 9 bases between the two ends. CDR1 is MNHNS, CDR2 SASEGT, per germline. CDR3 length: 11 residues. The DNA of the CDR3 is TGTGCCAGCAGTTCACCAAGGGAAGCTTTCTTT. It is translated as CASSSPREAFF.

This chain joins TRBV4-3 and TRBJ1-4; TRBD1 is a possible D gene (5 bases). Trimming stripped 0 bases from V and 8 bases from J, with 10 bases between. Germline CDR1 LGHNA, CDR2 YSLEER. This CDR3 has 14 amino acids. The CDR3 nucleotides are TGCGCCAGCAGCCAAGATGGACAAGTGGAAAAACTGTTTTTT. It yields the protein CASSQDGQVEKLFF.

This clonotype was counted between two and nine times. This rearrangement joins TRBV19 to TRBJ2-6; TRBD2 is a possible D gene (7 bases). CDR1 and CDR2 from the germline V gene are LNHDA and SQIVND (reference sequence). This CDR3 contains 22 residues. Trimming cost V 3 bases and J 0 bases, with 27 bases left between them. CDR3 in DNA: TGTGCCAGTAGTATTTGGGGGGGGGGGGGTCCGACAGGAACCTCTGGGGCCAACGTCCTGACTTTC. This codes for CASSIWGGGGPTGTSGANVLTF. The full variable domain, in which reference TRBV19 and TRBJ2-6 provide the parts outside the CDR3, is DGGITQSPKYLFRKEGQNVTLSCEQNLNHDAMYWYRQDPGQGLRLIYYSQIVNDFQKGDIAEGYSVSREKKESFPLTVTSAQKNPTAFYLCASSIWGGGGPTGTSGANVLTFGAGSRLTVL.

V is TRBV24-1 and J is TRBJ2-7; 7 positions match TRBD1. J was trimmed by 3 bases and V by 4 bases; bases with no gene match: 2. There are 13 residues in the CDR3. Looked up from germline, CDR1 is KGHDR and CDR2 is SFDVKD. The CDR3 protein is CATSDAGGYEQYF. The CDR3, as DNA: TGTGCCACCAGTGACGCAGGGGGCTACGAGCAGTACTTC.

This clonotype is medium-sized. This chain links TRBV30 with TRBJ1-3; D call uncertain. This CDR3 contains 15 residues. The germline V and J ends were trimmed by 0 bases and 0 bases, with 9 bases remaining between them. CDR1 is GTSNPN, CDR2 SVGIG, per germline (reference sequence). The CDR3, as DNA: TGTGCCTGGAGTGTCCAGATAAGCTCTGGAAACACCATATATTTT. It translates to CAWSVQISSGNTIYF.

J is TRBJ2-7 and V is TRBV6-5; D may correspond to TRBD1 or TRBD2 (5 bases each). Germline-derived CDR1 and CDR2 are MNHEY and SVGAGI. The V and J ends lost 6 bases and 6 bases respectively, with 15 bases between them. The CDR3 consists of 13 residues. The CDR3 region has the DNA TGTGCCAGCAGCCAAGATCGAGGGACCGAGCAGTACTTC. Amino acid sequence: CASSQDRGTEQYF.

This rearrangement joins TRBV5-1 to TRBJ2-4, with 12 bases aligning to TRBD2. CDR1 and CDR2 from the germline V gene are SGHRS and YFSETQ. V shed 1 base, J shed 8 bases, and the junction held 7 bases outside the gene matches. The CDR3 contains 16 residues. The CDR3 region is CASSLPSGGAADIQYF. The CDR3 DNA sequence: TGCGCCAGCAGCTTGCCTAGCGGGGGGGCAGCCGACATTCAGTACTTC.

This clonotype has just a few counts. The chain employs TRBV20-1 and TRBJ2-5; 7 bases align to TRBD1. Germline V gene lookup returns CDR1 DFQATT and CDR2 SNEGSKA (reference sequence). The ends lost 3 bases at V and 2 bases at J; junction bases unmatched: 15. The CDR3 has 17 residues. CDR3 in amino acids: CSASLKPGTAEQETQYF. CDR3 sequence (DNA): TGCAGTGCTAGTCTTAAGCCCGGGACAGCAGAACAAGAGACCCAGTACTTC.

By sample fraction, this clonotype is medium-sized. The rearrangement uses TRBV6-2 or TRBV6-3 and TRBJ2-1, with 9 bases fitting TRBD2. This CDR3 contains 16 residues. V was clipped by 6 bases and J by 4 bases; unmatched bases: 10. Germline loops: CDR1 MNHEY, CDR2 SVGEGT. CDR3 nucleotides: TGTGCCAGCAGCCGAGGGGCTAGCGGGGCTTACAATGAGCAGTTCTTC. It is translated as CASSRGASGAYNEQFF.